This TCR beta chain was profiled in a study of blood T cells in healthy people across ages. Overall study: Through template switching, about one barcoded beta molecule was captured per two T cells, as measured in model experiments. Study outcomes and limitations: Diversity of TCR beta per million T cells declined in a roughly linear way with age.

In the case of this clonotype: No antigen is known for it.

The use of a sample-barcoded 5' primer and a J-beta primer mix characterized a second PCR of roughly 6 to 12 cycles. MiXCR was run by TCRdb on the 5' RACE reads, yielding one entry per CDR3 protein. The repertoire holds 1.8 million or so distinct CDR3 sequences, with roughly two fifths as singletons. The CDR3 runs to 15 residues. Trimming removed 8 bases at V and 0 bases at J, with 14 bases between. The germline V gene has CDR1 ENHRY and CDR2 SYGVKD. The receptor was isolated from a human donor in good health. The sample was blood. The chain carries TRBV10-3 and TRBJ1-5; tentatively, D is TRBD1 (5 bases). The CDR3 protein is CAIEGTGHSNQPQHF. The DNA for the CDR3 is TGTGCCATCGAAGGAACAGGTCATAGCAATCAGCCCCAGCATTTT.